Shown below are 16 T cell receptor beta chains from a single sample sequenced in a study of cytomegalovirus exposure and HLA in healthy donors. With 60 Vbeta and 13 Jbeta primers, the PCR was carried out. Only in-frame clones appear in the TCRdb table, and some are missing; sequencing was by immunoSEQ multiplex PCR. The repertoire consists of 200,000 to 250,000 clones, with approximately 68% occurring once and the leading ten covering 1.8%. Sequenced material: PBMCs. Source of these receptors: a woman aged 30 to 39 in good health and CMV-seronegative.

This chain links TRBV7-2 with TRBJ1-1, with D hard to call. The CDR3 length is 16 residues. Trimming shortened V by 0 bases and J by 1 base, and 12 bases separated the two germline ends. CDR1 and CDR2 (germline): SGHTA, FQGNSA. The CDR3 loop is CASSLAGLGGNTEAFF. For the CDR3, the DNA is TGTGCCAGCAGCTTAGCCGGCTTAGGCGGGAACACTGAAGCTTTCTTT.

For the CDR3, the DNA is TGTGCCTGGAGTCGACCAGGGGGCCGAAACACCATATATTTT. Protein product: CAWSRPGGRNTIYF. The gene calls are TRBV30 and TRBJ1-3; 8 bases are shared with TRBD1. Losses at the gene ends were 2 bases for V and 5 bases for J; bases not matched to a gene: 5. Germline V lookup: CDR1 GTSNPN, CDR2 SVGIG (reference sequence). This CDR3 has 14 residues. The full variable domain, its missing parts supplied by reference TRBV30 and TRBJ1-3, is SQTIHQWPATLVQPVGSPLSLECTVEGTSNPNLYWYRQAAGRGLQLLFYSVGIGQISSEVPQNLSASRPQDRQFILSSKKLLLSDSGFYLCAWSRPGGRNTIYFGEGSWLTVV.

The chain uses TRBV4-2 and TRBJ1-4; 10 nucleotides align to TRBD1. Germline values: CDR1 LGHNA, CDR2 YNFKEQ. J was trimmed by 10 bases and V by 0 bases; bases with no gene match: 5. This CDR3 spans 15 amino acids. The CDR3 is CASSQEGTGAAKLFF. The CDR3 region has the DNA TGTGCCAGCAGCCAAGAAGGGACAGGGGCTGCAAAACTGTTTTTT.

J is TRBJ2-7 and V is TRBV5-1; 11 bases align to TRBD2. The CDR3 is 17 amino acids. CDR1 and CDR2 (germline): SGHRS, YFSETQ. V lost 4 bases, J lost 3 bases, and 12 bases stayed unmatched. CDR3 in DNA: TGCGCCAGCAGCACAACCACACTAGCGGGGGCCTTCTACGAGCAGTACTTC. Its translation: CASSTTTLAGAFYEQYF.

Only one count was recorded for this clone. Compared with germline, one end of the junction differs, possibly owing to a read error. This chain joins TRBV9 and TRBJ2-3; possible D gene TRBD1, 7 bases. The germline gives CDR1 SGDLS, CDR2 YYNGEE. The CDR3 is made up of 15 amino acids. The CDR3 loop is CASSVVQGGTDAQYF. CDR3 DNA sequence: TGTGCCAGCAGCGTAGTTCAGGGGGGCACAGATGCGCAGTATTTT.

CDR3 protein: CASSPGTGDGYTF. CDR3 nucleotide sequence: TGCGCCAGCAGCCCAGGGACAGGGGATGGCTACACCTTC. The rearrangement uses TRBV5-1 and TRBJ1-2; 10 bases match TRBD1. The trim removed 4 bases at V and 6 bases at J, leaving 3 bases unmatched. This CDR3 comprises 13 residues. Germline V lookup: CDR1 SGHRS, CDR2 YFSETQ. Supplemented by reference TRBV5-1 and TRBJ1-2, the full variable domain reads KAGVTQTPRYLIKTRGQQVTLSCSPISGHRSVSWYQQTPGQGLQFLFEYFSETQRNKGNFPGRFSGRQFSNSRSEMNVSTLELGDSALYLCASSPGTGDGYTFGSGTRLTVV.

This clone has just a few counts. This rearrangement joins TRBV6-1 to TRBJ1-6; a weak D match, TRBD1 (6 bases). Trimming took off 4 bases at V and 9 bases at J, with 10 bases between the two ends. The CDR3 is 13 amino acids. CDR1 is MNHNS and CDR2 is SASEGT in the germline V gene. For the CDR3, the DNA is TGTGCCAGCAGTGCACAGGGCGGTTCACCCCTCCACTTT. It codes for CASSAQGGSPLHF.

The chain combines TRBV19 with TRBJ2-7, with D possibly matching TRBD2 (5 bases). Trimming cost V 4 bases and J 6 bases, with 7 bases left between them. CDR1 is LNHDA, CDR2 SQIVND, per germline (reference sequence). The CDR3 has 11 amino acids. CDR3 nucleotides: TGTGCCAGTAGTAGAGGGAGCGAGCAGTACTTC. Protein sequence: CASSRGSEQYF.

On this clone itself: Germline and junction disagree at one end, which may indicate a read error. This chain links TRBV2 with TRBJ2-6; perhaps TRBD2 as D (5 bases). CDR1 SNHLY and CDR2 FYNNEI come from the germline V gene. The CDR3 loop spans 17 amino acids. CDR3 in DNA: TGTGACAGCAGTGACTACGATAACCGCTCTGGGGCCAACGTCCTGACTTTC. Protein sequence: CDSSDYDNRSGANVLTF. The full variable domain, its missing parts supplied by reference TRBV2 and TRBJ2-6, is EPEVTQTPSHQVTQMGQEVILRCVPISNHLYFYWYRQILGQKVEFLVSFYNNEISEKSEIFDDQFSVERPDGSNFTLKIRSTKLEDSAMYFCDSSDYDNRSGANVLTFGAGSRLTVL.

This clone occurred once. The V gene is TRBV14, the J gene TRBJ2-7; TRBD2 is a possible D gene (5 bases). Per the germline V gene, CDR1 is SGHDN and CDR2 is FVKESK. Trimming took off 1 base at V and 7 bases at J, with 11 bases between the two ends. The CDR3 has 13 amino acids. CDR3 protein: CASSQGGYEEQYF. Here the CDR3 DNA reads TGTGCCAGCAGCCAAGGAGGGTACGAGGAGCAGTACTTC.

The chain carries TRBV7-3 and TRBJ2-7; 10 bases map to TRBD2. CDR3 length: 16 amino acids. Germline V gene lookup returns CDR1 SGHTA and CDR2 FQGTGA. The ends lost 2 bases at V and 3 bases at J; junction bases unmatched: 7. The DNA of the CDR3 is TGTGCCAGCAGCTTAGGTCTAGCGGGAGAGGGCTACGAGCAGTACTTC. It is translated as CASSLGLAGEGYEQYF.

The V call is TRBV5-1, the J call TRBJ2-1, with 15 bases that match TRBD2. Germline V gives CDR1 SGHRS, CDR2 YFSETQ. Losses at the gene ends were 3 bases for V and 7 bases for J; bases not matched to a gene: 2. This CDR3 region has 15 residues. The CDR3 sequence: CASSSGTSGRNEQFF. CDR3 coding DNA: TGCGCCAGCAGCTCCGGGACTAGCGGGAGGAATGAGCAGTTCTTC.

CDR3: CASSAEDYEQYF. CDR3 DNA sequence: TGTGCCAGCAGTGCAGAGGACTACGAGCAGTACTTC. The gene calls are TRBV2 and TRBJ2-7, with D hard to call. Germline CDR1 SNHLY, CDR2 FYNNEI. The CDR3 is made up of 12 amino acids. V was clipped by 4 bases and J by 3 bases, with 7 bases between them.

The CDR3 bases are TGTGCCAGCTCACCAGCTAGCGGGGACTCCTACGAGCAGTACTTC. Protein product: CASSPASGDSYEQYF. The chain couples TRBV18 to TRBJ2-7, with 9 bases lining up with TRBD2. The CDR3 has 15 residues. The ends lost 2 bases at V and 0 bases at J; junction bases unmatched: 2. Germline CDR1 is KGHSH and CDR2 is LQKENI.

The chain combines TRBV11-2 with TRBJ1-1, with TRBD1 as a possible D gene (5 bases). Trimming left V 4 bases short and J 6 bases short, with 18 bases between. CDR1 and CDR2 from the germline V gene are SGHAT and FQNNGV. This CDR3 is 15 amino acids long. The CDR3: CASSSAGGQKAEAFF. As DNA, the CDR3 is TGTGCCAGCAGCTCTGCCGGGGGTCAGAAAGCTGAAGCTTTCTTT. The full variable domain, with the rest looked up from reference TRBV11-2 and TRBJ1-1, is EAGVAQSPRYKIIEKRQSVAFWCNPISGHATLYWYQQILGQGPKLLIQFQNNGVVDDSQLPKDRFSAERLKGVDSTLKIQPAKLEDSAVYLCASSSAGGQKAEAFFGQGTRLTVV.

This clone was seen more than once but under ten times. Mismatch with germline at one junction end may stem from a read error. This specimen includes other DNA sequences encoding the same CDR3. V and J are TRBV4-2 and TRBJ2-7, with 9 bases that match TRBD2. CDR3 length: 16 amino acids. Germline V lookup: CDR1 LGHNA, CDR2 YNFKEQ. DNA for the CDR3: TGTGCCAGCAGCCAAGAATTTCGCGGGGGGGCCAACGAGCAGTACTTT. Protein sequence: CASSQEFRGGANEQYF.